The T cell receptor (beta chain) described here comes from a study of T cell repertoires in cytomegalovirus infection. Study observations and caveats: Across the ex vivo response, the dominant clonotypes were HLA-C-restricted CMV-specific TCR beta clonotypes.

CDR1 is LGHNA and CDR2 is YNFKEQ in the germline V gene. The CDR3 sequence is 17 residues long. V lost 0 bases to trimming and J lost 0 bases, with 12 bases between them. Comment on this clonotype: Antigen unknown.

One entry per CDR3 protein, called by TCRdb with MiXCR from the reads. The top ten hold under 20% of the sample, which has some 480,000 distinct CDR3 sequences, more than 30% seen once. This TCR derives from a human donor in good health (CMV status not recorded). Some clones in this sample may be carry-over from other donors' samples. The sample consisted of cultured PBMCs, taken from culture after CMV antigen stimulation. This chain joins TRBV4-2 and TRBJ1-3, with D perhaps matching TRBD1 (5 bases). Here the CDR3 reads CASSQDRGIVSGNTIYF. The CDR3 DNA reads as TGTGCCAGCAGCCAAGATCGGGGGATTGTCTCTGGAAACACCATATATTTT.